The 27 T cell receptor beta chains below come from one sample, sequenced in a study of blood T cell repertoires in COVID-19. Clones were sequenced by immunoSEQ multiplex PCR, and TCRdb holds only the in-frame ones, with some missing. The repertoire holds roughly 60,000 clones, approximately 78% seen once, with 15% in the top ten. Sequenced material: peripheral blood. The receptor set was obtained from an elderly man with acute or convalescent COVID-19.

The rearrangement links TRBV19 to TRBJ2-5; D may be TRBD2 (5 bases). There are 13 residues in the CDR3. Looked up from germline, CDR1 is LNHDA and CDR2 is SQIVND (reference sequence). Trimming pared 7 bases from V and 2 bases from J, leaving 11 bases between. DNA for the CDR3: TGTGCCAGTAAAGAACGGGGTCAAGAGACCCAGTACTTC. Its protein is CASKERGQETQYF.

The chain combines TRBV19 with TRBJ1-3; TRBD1 is a possible D gene (6 bases). Trimming cost V 5 bases and J 0 bases, with 17 bases left between them. The germline CDR1 and CDR2 sequences are LNHDA and SQIVND (reference sequence). CDR3 length equals 17 residues. This CDR3 is CASSSLWDTYSGNTIYF. CDR3 nucleotides: TGTGCCAGTAGTTCCCTATGGGACACCTACTCTGGAAACACCATATATTTT.

The chain employs TRBV11-3 and TRBJ2-1, with 7 positions matching TRBD2. Germline CDR1 SGHNT, CDR2 YENEEA. The ends lost 1 base at V and 0 bases at J; junction bases unmatched: 3. This CDR3 spans 16 amino acids. This CDR3 is CASSLGTGGSYNEQFF. Written as DNA, the CDR3 is TGTGCCAGCAGCTTAGGTACGGGAGGCTCCTACAATGAGCAGTTCTTC.

This sequence joins TRBV6-5 and TRBJ2-2, with D tentatively TRBD2 (5 bases). In germline, CDR1 is MNHEY, CDR2 SVGAGI. The CDR3 totals 15 residues. The V end was cut by 6 bases, the J end by 2 bases, with 13 bases between. The CDR3 DNA reads as TGTGCCAGCAGGATGGAGGATCGAAACACCGGGGAGCTGTTTTTT. Translating it yields CASRMEDRNTGELFF.

The rearrangement links TRBV6-5 to TRBJ1-4; 9 bases align to TRBD1. The germline V gene has CDR1 MNHEY and CDR2 SVGAGI. The V gene end was trimmed by 6 bases and the J gene end by 5 bases; junction bases not matched to a gene: 4. The length of the CDR3 is 14 residues. The CDR3 sequence: CASRSTGGNEKLFF. The CDR3 DNA reads as TGTGCCAGCAGATCGACAGGGGGAAATGAAAAACTGTTTTTT.

This chain uses TRBV9 with TRBJ1-1; D is undetermined. This CDR3 comprises 16 residues. The V end lost 0 bases, the J end lost 8 bases, and 20 bases lay between the germline ends. CDR1 is SGDLS, CDR2 YYNGEE, per germline. The CDR3 DNA reads as TGTGCCAGCAGCGTAGCTCCGGGGAGGGTCGATCCCGAAGCTTTCTTT. It specifies CASSVAPGRVDPEAFF.

This chain joins TRBV5-1 and TRBJ2-1, with TRBD2 matching 9 bases. The V gene's germline CDR1 is SGHRS and CDR2 YFSETQ. The V segment lost 3 bases and the J segment 4 bases; nucleotides outside the gene matches: 8. The CDR3 contains 16 residues. This CDR3 reads CASSYSGAGGYNEQFF. CDR3 DNA sequence: TGCGCCAGCAGCTATAGTGGAGCGGGGGGATACAATGAGCAGTTCTTC.

This clone was recorded only once. This chain uses TRBV18 with TRBJ1-2; D perhaps matches TRBD1 (5 bases). Germline assignment: CDR1 KGHSH and CDR2 LQKENI. Trimming removed 4 bases from V and 8 bases from J, with 14 bases in between. The CDR3 extends over 13 amino acids. The CDR3, as DNA: TGTGCCAGCTCACTGGTCAGGGAGGACGGCTACACCTTC. Residues: CASSLVREDGYTF.

V and J are TRBV29-1 and TRBJ2-1; a possible D gene is TRBD1 (6 bases). The germline V gene has CDR1 SQVTM and CDR2 ANQGSEA. V dropped 7 bases and J dropped 6 bases, with 16 bases sitting between them. The CDR3 covers 13 residues. CDR3 nucleotide sequence: TGCAGCGCCGGCCTAGGACAGACCAATGAGCAGTTCTTC. It specifies CSAGLGQTNEQFF.

The rearrangement uses TRBV25-1 and TRBJ1-1; TRBD1 matches at 9 bases. V was clipped by 6 bases and J by 3 bases; unmatched bases: 5. Germline assignment: CDR1 MGHDK and CDR2 SYGVNS. The CDR3 is 14 amino acids. DNA of the CDR3: TGTGCCAGCAGCGGAGACAGGGGGGACACTGAAGCTTTCTTT. Translation: CASSGDRGDTEAFF.

The rearrangement links TRBV7-9 to TRBJ2-5; 14 bases fit TRBD2. The length of the CDR3 is 16 residues. Germline V gene data show CDR1 as SEHNR and CDR2 as FQNEAQ (reference sequence). J lost 1 base, V lost 5 bases, and 3 bases had no gene match. DNA for the CDR3: TGTGCCAGCAGCCCCGGACTAGCGGGGGGCCAAGAGACCCAGTACTTC. It specifies CASSPGLAGGQETQYF. The full variable domain, in which reference TRBV7-9 and TRBJ2-5 provide the parts outside the CDR3, is DTGVSQNPRHKITKRGQNVTFRCDPISEHNRLYWYRQTLGQGPEFLTYFQNEAQLEKSRLLSDRFSAERPKGSFSTLEIQRTEQGDSAMYLCASSPGLAGGQETQYFGPGTRLLVL.

The J gene is TRBJ2-5, the V gene TRBV10-3; 10 positions agree with TRBD2. J gave up 4 bases and V 6 bases, and 11 bases lay outside the gene matches. Per the germline V gene, CDR1 is ENHRY and CDR2 is SYGVKD. The CDR3 sequence is 16 residues long. The CDR3 DNA reads as TGTGCCATCAGCGAAGCCCGACTAGCGGGTCGAGAGACCCAGTACTTC. It specifies CAISEARLAGRETQYF.

The chain combines TRBV7-3 with TRBJ2-2; D remains unclear. There are 17 residues in the CDR3. V was cut by 5 bases and J by 0 bases, with 16 bases left in between. The germline gives CDR1 SGHTA, CDR2 FQGTGA. The CDR3 DNA follows: TGTGCCAGCAGCCTCTCAGGCGCCCCGACGAACACCGGGGAGCTGTTTTTT. It is translated as CASSLSGAPTNTGELFF.

The chain combines TRBV27 with TRBJ2-4; D might be TRBD1 (6 bases). This CDR3 has 16 residues. From germline, CDR1 is MNHEY and CDR2 SMNVEV (reference sequence). V lost 2 bases and J 1 base, leaving 12 bases between the germline ends. CDR3 coding DNA: TGTGCCAGCAGTTTAGTGACAGGAAGGGCCAAAAACATTCAGTACTTC. Translated: CASSLVTGRAKNIQYF.

This clone appeared many times. The chain employs TRBV18 and TRBJ2-7, with D possibly being TRBD2 (5 bases). This CDR3 is built from 14 residues. From germline, CDR1 is KGHSH and CDR2 LQKENI. V lost 2 bases, J lost 2 bases, and 10 bases lay in between. The CDR3 DNA reads as TGTGCCAGCTCACCATGGACTCACACCTACGAGCAGTACTTC. Protein product: CASSPWTHTYEQYF.

This rearrangement joins TRBV24-1 to TRBJ2-1; 8 nucleotides align to TRBD2. The CDR3 runs to 15 residues. Per germline, CDR1 KGHDR and CDR2 SFDVKD. V lost 5 bases to trimming and J lost 8 bases; unmatched junction nucleotides: 10. The CDR3: CATSARGGREDEQFF. CDR3 in DNA: TGTGCCACCAGTGCCCGGGGGGGGCGCGAGGATGAGCAGTTCTTC.

The chain couples TRBV6-5 to TRBJ2-2; D is possibly TRBD2 (5 bases). This CDR3 is built from 15 residues. V was pared by 5 bases and J by 1 base, with 11 bases between. Germline lookup yields CDR1 MNHEY and CDR2 SVGAGI. CDR3 nucleotides: TGTGCCAGCAGTATAGGACTCGTGAACACCGGGGAGCTGTTTTTT. Translation gives CASSIGLVNTGELFF.

The chain carries TRBV11-3 and TRBJ2-3; 9 nucleotides align to TRBD2. The CDR3 has 16 amino acids. The V gene's germline CDR1 is SGHNT and CDR2 YENEEA. V lost 1 base to trimming and J lost 2 bases; unmatched junction nucleotides: 4. In nucleotides, the CDR3 is TGTGCCAGCAGCTTAGGAGCGGGGGGTATCACAGATACGCAGTATTTT. It specifies CASSLGAGGITDTQYF.

The V gene is TRBV25-1, the J gene TRBJ1-2, with D possibly being TRBD1 (6 bases). Trimming left V 4 bases short and J 5 bases short, with 11 bases between. Per germline, CDR1 MGHDK and CDR2 SYGVNS. The CDR3 is 13 residues long. In DNA, the CDR3 is TGTGCCAGCAGTGGAGACAGGTTATATGGCTACACCTTC. Its translation is CASSGDRLYGYTF.

The chain employs TRBV3-1 (or the pseudogene TRBV3-2) and TRBJ2-7; a possible D gene is TRBD2 (7 bases). This CDR3 is 14 amino acids long. The germline CDR1 and CDR2 sequences are LGHDT and YNNKEL (reference sequence). V shed 3 bases and J shed 2 bases, with 11 bases lying between them. In DNA form, the CDR3 reads TGTGCCAGCAGCCACGGCGGGGGCCCCTACGAGCAGTACTTC. Residues: CASSHGGGPYEQYF.

The table lists this clone with a count of one. The chain carries TRBV5-4 and TRBJ2-3; TRBD2 matches at 8 bases. The junction had 5 bases not matched to a gene; V was cut back by 4 bases and J by 1 base. The CDR3 consists of 15 residues. In germline, CDR1 is SGHNT, CDR2 YYREEE (reference sequence). The CDR3 nucleotides read TGTGCCAGCAGCCCACGGACTAGCCGCACAGATACGCAGTATTTT. Protein: CASSPRTSRTDTQYF.

The chain combines TRBV5-1 with TRBJ2-1; D is uncertain. The CDR3 covers 13 residues. With 2 bases removed from V and 8 bases from J, the gap between germline ends came to 11 bases. The germline V gene encodes CDR1 SGHRS and CDR2 YFSETQ. DNA for the CDR3: TGCGCCAGCAGCTTAGTATTTGAGGATGAGCAGTTCTTC. It is translated as CASSLVFEDEQFF.

The chain uses TRBV30 and TRBJ1-6; tentatively, D is TRBD1 (5 bases). Germline V gene sequence: CDR1 GTSNPN, CDR2 SVGIG (reference sequence). The CDR3 extends over 15 amino acids. V was pared by 4 bases and J by 8 bases, with 18 bases between. The CDR3 DNA reads as TGTGCCTGGACCCGGCTCGGGGACTCCTATTCACCCCTCCACTTT. It specifies CAWTRLGDSYSPLHF.

J is TRBJ2-2 and V is TRBV5-1, with 8 bases lining up with TRBD2. The CDR3 extends over 17 amino acids. Germline V gene lookup returns CDR1 SGHRS and CDR2 YFSETQ. With V trimmed by 4 bases and J by 3 bases, 11 bases remained unmatched. In nucleotides, the CDR3 is TGCGCCAGCAGCGGGTCGGGGATAGCGGGGTACACCGGGGAGCTGTTTTTT. Encoded protein: CASSGSGIAGYTGELFF.

This clone has a count of ten or more. The rearrangement uses TRBV6-6 and TRBJ2-1; 7 bases are shared with TRBD2. CDR1 MNHNY and CDR2 SVGAGI come from the germline V gene (reference sequence). The CDR3 extends over 14 amino acids. With V trimmed by 0 bases and J by 8 bases, 4 bases remained unmatched. DNA of the CDR3: TGTGCCAGCAGTTACTCGACTAGCAGTGATGAGCAGTTCTTC. Protein: CASSYSTSSDEQFF.

CDR3 bases: TGTGCCAGCTTAAGGGACAGGGGTAATTCACCCCTCCACTTT. This encodes CASLRDRGNSPLHF. The gene calls are TRBV6-5 and TRBJ1-6; 10 bases are shared with TRBD1. The CDR3 length is 14 residues. CDR1 is MNHEY, CDR2 SVGAGI, per germline. The trim removed 8 bases at V and 6 bases at J, leaving 4 bases unmatched.

The rearrangement joins TRBV12-3 or TRBV12-4 to TRBJ1-4; the D is unclear. The CDR3 has 13 amino acids. Between the trimmed V and J ends, which lost 2 bases and 7 bases, there was a span of 8 bases. The CDR3 is CASSLRLLEKLFF. CDR3 DNA: TGTGCCAGCAGTTTACGACTGCTTGAAAAACTGTTTTTT.